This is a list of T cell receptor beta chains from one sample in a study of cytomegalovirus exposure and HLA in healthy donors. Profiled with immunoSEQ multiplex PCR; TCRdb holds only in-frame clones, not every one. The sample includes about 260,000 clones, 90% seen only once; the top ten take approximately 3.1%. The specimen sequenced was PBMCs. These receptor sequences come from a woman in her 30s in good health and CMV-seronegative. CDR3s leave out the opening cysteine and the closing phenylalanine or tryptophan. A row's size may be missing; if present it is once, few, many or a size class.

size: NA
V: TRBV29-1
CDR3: SVVTGSSYEQY

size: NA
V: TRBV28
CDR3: ASSLADQWY

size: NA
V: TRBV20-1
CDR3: SAIRNQPQH

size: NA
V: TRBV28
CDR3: ASSLTGKPYEQY

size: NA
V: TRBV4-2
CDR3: ASSPSPGGLEQF

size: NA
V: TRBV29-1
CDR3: SARGIRETQY

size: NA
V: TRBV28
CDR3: ASSPTGRRETQY

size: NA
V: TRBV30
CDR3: AWAGHSEQY

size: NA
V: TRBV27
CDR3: ASSPWTGTYEQY

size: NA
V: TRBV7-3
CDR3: ASSLEGTSGTGELF

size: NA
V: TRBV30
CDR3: AWTLGTGLAGVFTGELF

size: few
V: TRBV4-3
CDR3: ASNPGAGLGMNTGELF

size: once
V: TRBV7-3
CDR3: ASSFLTEPSGANVLT

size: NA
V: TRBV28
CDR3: ASSQLAGGSDTQY

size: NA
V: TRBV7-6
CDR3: ASSANSSSTDTQY

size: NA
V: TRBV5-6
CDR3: ASSLWGEQATEAF

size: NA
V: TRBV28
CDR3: ASSFGQGMSNQPQH

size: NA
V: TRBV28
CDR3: ASSSGTVLEKLF

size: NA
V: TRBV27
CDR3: ASRGLGHEQY

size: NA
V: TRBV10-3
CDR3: AISESATYEQY

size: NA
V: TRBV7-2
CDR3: ASSGVNQPQH

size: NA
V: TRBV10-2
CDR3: ASGVGDNQPQH

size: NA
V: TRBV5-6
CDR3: ASSSGLAENTGELF

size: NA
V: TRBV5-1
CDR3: ASSPGTGIYQPQH

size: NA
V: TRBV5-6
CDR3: ASSSTSGIEQF

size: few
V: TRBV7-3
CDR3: ASSSTHGGTEAF

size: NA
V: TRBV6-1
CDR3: ASSPGQGRVGELF

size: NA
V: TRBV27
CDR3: ASSPGTEYYGYT

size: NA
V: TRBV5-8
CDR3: ASRTRPATAVGYNEQF

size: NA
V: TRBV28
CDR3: ASSFDAKEGLRAHTDTQY

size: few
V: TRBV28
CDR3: ASSLLGHPYEQY

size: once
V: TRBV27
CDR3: ASSLAGVGTEAF

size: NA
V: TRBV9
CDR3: ASSVDTGRGPGNEQF

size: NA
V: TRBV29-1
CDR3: SVEGLATKETQY

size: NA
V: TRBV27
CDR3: ASSYTGRLGYEQY